The subject of this entry is one TCR beta chain. The antigen remains unidentified. The data were taken from a study of cytomegalovirus exposure and HLA in healthy donors. The PCR ran on 60 Vbeta and 13 Jbeta primers. The table came from immunoSEQ multiplex PCR; TCRdb's copy has only in-frame clones and leaves some out. The data hold 150,000 to 250,000 clones, with approximately 85% observed a single time. Trimming left V 0 bases short and J 6 bases short, with 12 bases between. The V gene's germline CDR1 is LNHDA and CDR2 SQIVND (reference sequence). This CDR3 is built from 15 residues. Whole-study findings and limits: When presence/absence was analysed, sequencing depth was taken to be roughly uniform across donors. The Asian-associated ancestry cluster reportedly had fewer N-insertions than the approximately 610-donor mean in a later analysis.

The receptor was isolated from a woman between 50 and 59 years old in good health and CMV-seropositive. The V call is TRBV19, the J call TRBJ1-5; a weak D match, TRBD1 (6 bases). Sequencing was performed on PBMCs. The DNA for the CDR3 is TGTGCCAGTAGTATAGAGCACAGGGAGGGTCAGCCCCAGCATTTT. Translation gives CASSIEHREGQPQHF.